These 21 T cell receptor beta chains share one sample of origin, sequenced in a study of T-cell reconstitution after alpha-beta-depleted transplantation in children. Molecular barcoding with unique molecular identifiers was used for the TCRbeta library. Via MiXCR, TCRdb re-called the PCR reads, giving one row per CDR3 protein. This table has 490,000 or so distinct CDR3 sequences, around 13% appearing once. This sample comprised PBMCs from the stem cell graft donor, obtained from the stem cell graft. These receptors were collected from a human donor who donated a stem cell graft to a child with combined immunodeficiency.

There are a few counts of this clonotype. The CDR3 DNA reads TGCGCCAGCAGCACGAATACAGGGAGCCAAGAGACCCAGTACTTC. This codes for CASSTNTGSQETQYF. This chain joins TRBV5-1 and TRBJ2-5, with D possibly TRBD1 on 6 matching bases. CDR3 length equals 15 residues. Trimming took off 4 bases at V and 1 base at J, with 14 bases between the two ends. Germline CDR1 reads SGHRS; CDR2 reads YFSETQ.

DNA of the CDR3: TGTGCCAGCAGTTACCCTTCCGTTGGAGCTTTCTTT. Its protein is CASSYPSVGAFF. V is TRBV6-6 and J is TRBJ1-1; D gene uncertain. The CDR3 contains 12 residues. Trimming stripped 2 bases from V and 10 bases from J, with 11 bases between. Germline V gives CDR1 MNHNY, CDR2 SVGAGI (reference sequence).

This clonotype was detected only a few times. V gene TRBV9 combines with J gene TRBJ1-3; D unclear. Germline V lookup: CDR1 SGDLS, CDR2 YYNGEE. Deletions cut 2 bases from V and 0 bases from J, with 9 bases between. The CDR3 runs 15 residues. CDR3 in amino acids: CASSVTVSSGNTIYF. DNA for the CDR3: TGTGCCAGCAGCGTTACGGTTAGCTCTGGAAACACCATATATTTT.

This clonotype was observed a few times. The rearrangement joins TRBV12-3 or TRBV12-4 to TRBJ2-2, with TRBD2 matching 7 bases. This CDR3 has 20 amino acids. Trimming removed 2 bases from V and 0 bases from J; junction bases left unmatched: 15. The CDR3 sequence: CASSLTPFQRGRSNTGELFF. The CDR3 nucleotides read TGTGCCAGCAGTTTAACCCCCTTCCAGCGGGGAAGATCGAACACCGGGGAGCTGTTTTTT.

The chain links TRBV12-3 or TRBV12-4 to TRBJ1-5; 8 bases map to TRBD1. CDR3 size: 15 residues. Trimming removed 5 bases from V and 4 bases from J; junction bases left unmatched: 7. CDR3 sequence: CASSTTGAPNQPQHF. The CDR3 bases are TGTGCCAGCAGTACGACAGGGGCCCCGAATCAGCCCCAGCATTTT.

This clonotype has just a few counts. The V call is TRBV5-1, the J call TRBJ2-7; either TRBD1 or TRBD2 may fit D (5 bases each). V was clipped by 0 bases and J by 2 bases, with 12 bases between them. The CDR3 runs to 15 residues. Germline-derived CDR1 and CDR2 are SGHRS and YFSETQ. The CDR3 region has the DNA TGCGCCAGCAGCTTGGCCCCCGGGACCCCCTACGAGCAGTACTTC. Its translation is CASSLAPGTPYEQYF.

This clonotype was counted only a few times. One end of the junction does not line up with germline, which may come from a read error. This chain links TRBV6-2 or TRBV6-3 with TRBJ2-1; possibly TRBD1 or TRBD2 for D (5 bases each). The CDR3 runs to 14 residues. CDR1 is MNHEY and CDR2 is SVGEGT in the germline V gene. CDR3 sequence reads: CASIHLGGGRGPVF. The DNA of the CDR3 is TGTGCCAGCATCCACCTAGGCGGCGGCCGGGGCCCGGTCTTC.

In its sample, this clonotype was seen many times. The V and J genes are TRBV7-8 and TRBJ2-1; no clear D. CDR3 length equals 14 residues. Germline CDR1 reads SGHVS; CDR2 reads FQNEAQ. The ends were cut back, 0 bases at V and 6 bases at J, with 9 bases in the middle. In DNA form, the CDR3 reads TGTGCCAGCAGCTTAGCATCCCTCGGCAATGAGCAGTTCTTC. As protein: CASSLASLGNEQFF. Together with reference TRBV7-8 and TRBJ2-1, the CDR3 gives the full variable domain: GAGVSQSPRYKVAKRGQDVALRCDPISGHVSLFWYQQALGQGPEFLTYFQNEAQLDKSGLPSDRFFAERPEGSVSTLKIQRTQQEDSAVYLCASSLASLGNEQFFGPGTRLTVL.

In this sample, this clonotype turned up many times. The chain employs TRBV7-2 and TRBJ2-7, with 8 bases matching TRBD1. The CDR3 is 15 amino acids. The J segment lost 5 bases and the V segment lost 2 bases, leaving 8 bases of the junction unmatched. Looked up from germline, CDR1 is SGHTA and CDR2 is FQGNSA. The CDR3 DNA reads TGTGCCAGCAGCTTATTCAGGGGGCCACAGAACGAGCAGTACTTC. Amino acid sequence: CASSLFRGPQNEQYF. The full variable domain, completed using reference TRBV7-2 and TRBJ2-7, is GAGVSQSPSNKVTEKGKDVELRCDPISGHTALYWYRQSLGQGLEFLIYFQGNSAPDKSGLPSDRFSAERTGGSVSTLTIQRTQQEDSAVYLCASSLFRGPQNEQYFGPGTRLTVT.

There are a few counts of this clonotype. The chain is built from TRBV7-9 and TRBJ2-1, with 10 positions matching TRBD2. The V gene's germline CDR1 is SEHNR and CDR2 FQNEAQ (reference sequence). The CDR3 has 17 residues. V lost 6 bases and J lost 8; bases outside the gene matches: 16. Here the CDR3 reads CASSPGVAGGSKDEQFF. The CDR3 DNA reads TGTGCCAGCAGTCCCGGGGTAGCGGGAGGAAGTAAGGATGAGCAGTTCTTC.

In this sample, this clonotype turned up a few times. J is TRBJ2-7 and V is TRBV30; 9 bases are shared with TRBD1. The V segment lost 3 bases and the J segment 3 bases; nucleotides outside the gene matches: 6. The CDR3 spans 14 residues. Germline V gene sequence: CDR1 GTSNPN, CDR2 SVGIG (reference sequence). In DNA form, the CDR3 reads TGTGCCTGGAGGGGCGGGACAGGGATCTACGAGCAGTACTTC. Translating gives CAWRGGTGIYEQYF.

The CDR3 sequence is CASSLFGETSYGYTF. CDR3 nucleotides: TGTGCCAGCAGTTTATTCGGGGAGACAAGCTATGGCTACACCTTC. The rearrangement joins TRBV12-3 or TRBV12-4 to TRBJ1-2, with D unclear. The CDR3 has 15 amino acids. The V end was cut by 2 bases, the J end by 4 bases, with 14 bases between.

Only a few counts were recorded for this clonotype. This sequence joins TRBV9 and TRBJ2-3; tentatively, D is TRBD1 (6 bases). This CDR3 comprises 15 residues. Germline V gives CDR1 SGDLS, CDR2 YYNGEE. The germline V and J ends were trimmed by 3 bases and 2 bases, with 13 bases remaining between them. The CDR3 DNA follows: TGTGCCAGCAGCGCGATTTGGGGGCCCACAGATACGCAGTATTTT. This codes for CASSAIWGPTDTQYF. The whole variable domain, remainder taken from reference TRBV9 and TRBJ2-3, is DSGVTQTPKHLITATGQRVTLRCSPRSGDLSVYWYQQSLDQGLQFLIQYYNGEERAKGNILERFSAQQFPDLHSELNLSSLELGDSALYFCASSAIWGPTDTQYFGPGTRLTVL.

This clonotype showed up many times. The chain links TRBV5-6 to TRBJ2-1; TRBD1 aligns across 10 bases. This CDR3 comprises 15 residues. Germline lookup yields CDR1 SGHDT and CDR2 YYEEEE. Unmatched junction bases numbered 2, after V lost 2 bases and J lost 3 bases. The CDR3: CASSFGTGVYNEQFF. The CDR3 DNA is TGTGCCAGCAGCTTCGGGACAGGGGTCTACAATGAGCAGTTCTTC.

This clonotype was counted at least ten times. The rearrangement joins TRBV12-3 or TRBV12-4 to TRBJ2-5, with D tentatively TRBD2 (6 bases). The CDR3 loop spans 13 amino acids. Deletions cut 5 bases from V and 1 base from J, with 8 bases between. The CDR3 spells CASSLLAQETQYF. The CDR3 DNA sequence: TGTGCCAGCAGTCTACTAGCCCAAGAGACCCAGTACTTC.

This clonotype was recorded a few times. The rearrangement links TRBV5-1 to TRBJ2-7; TRBD1 matches at 7 bases. Germline values: CDR1 SGHRS, CDR2 YFSETQ. The CDR3 totals 14 residues. With V trimmed by 2 bases and J by 5 bases, 7 bases remained unmatched. DNA of the CDR3: TGCGCCAGCAGCTTTCAGGGGGTGGTGGACGAGCAGTACTTC. This gives the protein CASSFQGVVDEQYF. Together with reference TRBV5-1 and TRBJ2-7, the CDR3 gives the full variable domain: KAGVTQTPRYLIKTRGQQVTLSCSPISGHRSVSWYQQTPGQGLQFLFEYFSETQRNKGNFPGRFSGRQFSNSRSEMNVSTLELGDSALYLCASSFQGVVDEQYFGPGTRLTVT.

This clonotype came up a few times. The chain recombines TRBV18 with TRBJ1-3, with unresolved D. Trimming stripped 0 bases from V and 0 bases from J, with 9 bases between. Germline V gene lookup returns CDR1 KGHSH and CDR2 LQKENI. This CDR3 contains 16 residues. Here the CDR3 reads CASSPPARNSGNTIYF. The CDR3 DNA sequence: TGTGCCAGCTCACCACCGGCTCGGAACTCTGGAAACACCATATATTTT.

This clonotype appeared a few times. The J gene is TRBJ2-2, the V gene TRBV5-6; D is undetermined. Trimming left V 1 base short and J 3 bases short, with 16 bases between. Per the germline V gene, CDR1 is SGHDT and CDR2 is YYEEEE. This CDR3 region has 17 residues. CDR3 nucleotides: TGTGCCAGCAGCTTGTTTGGATCGGGCTCCTACACCGGGGAGCTGTTTTTT. Its translation: CASSLFGSGSYTGELFF.

CDR3 protein: CASSRTTGLAGVPGELFF. The CDR3 coding sequence is TGTGCCAGCAGTCGAACAACGGGACTAGCGGGAGTCCCTGGGGAGCTGTTTTTT. V is TRBV6-1 and J is TRBJ2-2, with TRBD2 matching over 14 bases. The CDR3 is 18 residues long. The germline V gene encodes CDR1 MNHNS and CDR2 SASEGT. J lost 8 bases, V lost 5 bases, and 13 bases had no gene match.

The chain employs TRBV2 and TRBJ2-1; TRBD2 matches 7 bases. From germline, CDR1 is SNHLY and CDR2 FYNNEI. The CDR3 has 16 residues. V was clipped by 3 bases and J by 4 bases; unmatched bases: 9. The CDR3 reads CASSEVAGALYNEQFF. In DNA form, the CDR3 reads TGTGCCAGCAGTGAGGTTGCGGGAGCGCTATACAATGAGCAGTTCTTC.

DNA for the CDR3: TGTGCCAGCAGCTTACTTACCCAACTAGCGGGAGAATACGAGCAGTACTTC. Amino acid sequence: CASSLLTQLAGEYEQYF. The chain couples TRBV7-8 to TRBJ2-7; 11 bases line up with TRBD2. The germline V gene encodes CDR1 SGHVS and CDR2 FQNEAQ. V dropped 2 bases and J dropped 4; count of bases not matched to a gene: 10. The length of the CDR3 is 17 residues.